This entry describes one T cell receptor beta chain. The sample holds a few counts of this clone. There is no known antigen for this receptor. Base qualities are not provided; no much larger clone lies one nucleotide away. The collaborating institutions used their own protocols to collect whole blood in K2EDTA tubes. For TCRbeta analysis, collaborator samples were shipped as frozen whole blood, as isolated PBMCs, or as DNA extracted from either sample type. These data originate in a study of blood T cell repertoires in COVID-19 (TCRdb year 2020). Looking at the study overall: The collaborator samples originated in the United States, Italy and Spain and spanned the acute and convalescent phases of COVID-19. The material from the prospective study consisted of cDNA or gDNA derived from T cells, B-cell-depleted T cells, or PBMCs. The dataset comprised deeply sampled blood TCRbeta repertoires from subjects exposed to, actively infected with, or recovered from COVID-19. The repertoires were made available in a free public database intended to serve as a resource for research on the immune response to SARS-CoV-2. The samples were drawn from two sources: the first 160 participants of the ongoing ImmuneRACE study, and approximately 1,300 subjects contributed by 6 global collaborators. The sample metadata nearly always contained a de-identified subject ID, COVID-19 status, age in years and sex. Where available, HLA class I and class II types were obtained from metadata supplied by the sample provider rather than from assay-based typing. Paper-wide results and their limitations: The quantity of clinical and demographic metadata differed by source and by participant and was supplied without curation.

TCRbeta CDR3 regions were amplified from genomic DNA using the immunoSEQ Assay, a bias-controlled multiplex PCR. The study's own analysis went as follows. Within the assay, amplification of reference gene primers was used to estimate how many nucleated cells each sample contained. To quantify the absolute abundance of each unique TCRbeta CDR3 rearrangement, sequence reads were collapsed and filtered. For each sample, productive Simpson clonality was calculated as the square root of Simpson's diversity index over productive rearrangements. The source is immuneACCESS, and TCRdb retained only in-frame sequences with V and J called. Part of the clones is not carried over; for the studies checked, unresolved V genes explain less than half of this, and the remainder is unexplained. That table furnishes V, J and clone size, whereas the DNA furnished D and trimming. This sample comprises 170,000 or so clones, 75% to 85% of them detected only once. The ten largest clones add up to over 1.5% of the sample.

The V end loses 2 bases and the J end loses 6 bases, and a stretch of 17 bases separates them. The CDR3 runs 15 amino acids, cysteine and phenylalanine included. Of the read, only the CDR3 DNA is kept; its 45 bases are in frame from base 1. CDR1 is given as SEHNR and CDR2 as FQNEAQ, both from the germline V gene (reference sequence). The receptor comes from a human donor in a cohort sampled during active COVID-19. The rearranged segments are TRBV7-9 and TRBJ2-7; the D segment cannot be called with confidence. The sequencing input was peripheral blood. The bases read TGTGCCAGCAGCTTATTGGCTGGCGGAGTAGGCGAGCAGTACTTC. This encodes CASSLLAGGVGEQYF. The full variable domain, completed from the reference TRBV7-9 and TRBJ2-7 proteins outside the CDR3, reads DTGVSQNPRHKITKRGQNVTFRCDPISEHNRLYWYRQTLGQGPEFLTYFQNEAQLEKSRLLSDRFSAERPKGSFSTLEIQRTEQGDSAMYLCASSLLAGGVGEQYFGPGTRLTVT.